The clone carrying this T cell receptor beta chain was recorded a few times. Its antigen is still unknown. These data belong to a study of a mutant IDH1 vaccine in newly diagnosed glioma. The time point was: week 35, safety follow-up. Each dose of the vaccine consisted of 300 ug of mutant IDH1 20-mer peptide, with topical imiquimod. The germline V gene encodes CDR1 MRHNA and CDR2 SNTAGT. V trimming: 5 bases; J trimming: 7 bases; junction bases outside the gene matches: 7. CDR3 length: 16 residues. Generated by immunoSEQ multiplex PCR, the TCRdb table keeps only in-frame clones and is missing some. Seen here are about 27,000 clones, more than 60% observed once, and the top ten hold about 7.9%.

V and J are TRBV6-4 and TRBJ2-2, with TRBD2 identical over 13 bases. The origin of this receptor is a man aged 50-59 years with glioma. Source: PBMCs, taken from a glioma patient whose treatment included an IDH1 peptide vaccine. The CDR3 coding sequence is TGTGCCAGCAGTCCATCGGGACTAGCGGGAAGCGGGGAGCTGTTTTTT. Protein product: CASSPSGLAGSGELFF.